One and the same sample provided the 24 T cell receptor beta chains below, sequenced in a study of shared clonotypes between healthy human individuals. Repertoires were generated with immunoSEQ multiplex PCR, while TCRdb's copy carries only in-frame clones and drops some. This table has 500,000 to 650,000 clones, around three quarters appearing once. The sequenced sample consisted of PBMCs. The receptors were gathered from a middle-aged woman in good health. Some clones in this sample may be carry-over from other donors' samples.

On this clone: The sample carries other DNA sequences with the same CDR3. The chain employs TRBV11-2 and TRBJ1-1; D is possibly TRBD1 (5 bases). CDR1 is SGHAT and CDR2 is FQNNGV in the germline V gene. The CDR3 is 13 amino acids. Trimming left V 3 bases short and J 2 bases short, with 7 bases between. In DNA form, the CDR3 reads TGTGCCAGCAGCTTGGGACTAAACACTGAAGCTTTCTTT. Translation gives CASSLGLNTEAFF.

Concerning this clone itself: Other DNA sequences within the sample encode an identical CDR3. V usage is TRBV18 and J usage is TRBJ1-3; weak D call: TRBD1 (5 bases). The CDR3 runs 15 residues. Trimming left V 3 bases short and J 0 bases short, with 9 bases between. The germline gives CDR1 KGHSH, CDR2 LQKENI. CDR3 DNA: TGTGCCAGCTCACCTGGGACGGACTCTGGAAACACCATATATTTT. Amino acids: CASSPGTDSGNTIYF.

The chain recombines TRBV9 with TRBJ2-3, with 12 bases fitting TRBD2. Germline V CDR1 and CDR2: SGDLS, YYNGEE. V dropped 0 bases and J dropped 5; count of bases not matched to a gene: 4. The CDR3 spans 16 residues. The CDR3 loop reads CASSVGLAGDVDTQYF. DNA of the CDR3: TGTGCCAGCAGCGTAGGACTAGCGGGAGATGTAGATACGCAGTATTTT.

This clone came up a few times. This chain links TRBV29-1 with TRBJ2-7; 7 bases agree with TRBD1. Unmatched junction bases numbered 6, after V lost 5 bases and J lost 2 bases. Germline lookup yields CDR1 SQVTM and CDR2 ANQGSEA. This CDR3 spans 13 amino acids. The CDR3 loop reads CSVRRQGAYEQYF. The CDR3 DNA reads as TGCAGCGTTAGACGACAGGGAGCCTACGAGCAGTACTTC.

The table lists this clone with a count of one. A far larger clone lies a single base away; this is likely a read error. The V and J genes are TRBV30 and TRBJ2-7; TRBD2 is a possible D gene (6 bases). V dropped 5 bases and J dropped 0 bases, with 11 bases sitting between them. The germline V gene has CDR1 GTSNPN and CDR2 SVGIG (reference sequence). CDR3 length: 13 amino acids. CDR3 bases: TGTGCCTGGGCGGGAAAAAACTCCTACGAGCAGTACTTC. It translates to CAWAGKNSYEQYF.

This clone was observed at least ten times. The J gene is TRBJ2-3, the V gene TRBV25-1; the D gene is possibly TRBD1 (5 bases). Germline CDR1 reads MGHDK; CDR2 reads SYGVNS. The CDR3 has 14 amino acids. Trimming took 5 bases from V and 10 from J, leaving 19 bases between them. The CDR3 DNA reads TGTGCCAGCAGTTCGACAGCCCCCACCGAGCCGCAGTATTTT. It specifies CASSSTAPTEPQYF.

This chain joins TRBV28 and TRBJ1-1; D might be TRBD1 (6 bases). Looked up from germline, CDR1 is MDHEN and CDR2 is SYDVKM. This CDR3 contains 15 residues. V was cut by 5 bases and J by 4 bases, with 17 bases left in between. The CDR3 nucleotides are TGTGCCAGCAGTCCCCCGCGGGGGCGAGGCACTGAAGCTTTCTTT. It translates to CASSPPRGRGTEAFF.

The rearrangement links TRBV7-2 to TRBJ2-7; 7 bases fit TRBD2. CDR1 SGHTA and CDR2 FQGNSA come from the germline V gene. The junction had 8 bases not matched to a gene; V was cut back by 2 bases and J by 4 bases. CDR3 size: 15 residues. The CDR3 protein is CASSLSSGDLYEQYF. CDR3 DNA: TGTGCCAGCAGCTTATCTAGCGGAGATCTTTACGAGCAGTACTTC.

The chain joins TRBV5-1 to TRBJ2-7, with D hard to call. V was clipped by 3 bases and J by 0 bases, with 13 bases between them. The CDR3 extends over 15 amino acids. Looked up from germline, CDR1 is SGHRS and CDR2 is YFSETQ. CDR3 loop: CASSYELSTSYEQYF. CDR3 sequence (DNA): TGCGCCAGCAGCTACGAGTTGTCGACCTCCTACGAGCAGTACTTC.

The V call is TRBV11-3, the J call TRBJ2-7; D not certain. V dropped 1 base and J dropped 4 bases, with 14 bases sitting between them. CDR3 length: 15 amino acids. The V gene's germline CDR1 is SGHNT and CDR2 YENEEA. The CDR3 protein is CASSLGASPSYEQYF. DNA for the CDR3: TGTGCCAGCAGCTTAGGGGCAAGCCCTAGTTACGAGCAGTACTTC.

The CDR3 DNA reads as TGTGCCAGCAGCGTAGCCCCGCAGGGTGAAAAACTGTTTTTT. Amino acid sequence: CASSVAPQGEKLFF. The gene calls are TRBV9 and TRBJ1-4, with a weak D call TRBD1 (5 bases). V was cut by 0 bases and J by 7 bases, with 10 bases left in between. Germline V gene data show CDR1 as SGDLS and CDR2 as YYNGEE. The CDR3 length is 14 residues.

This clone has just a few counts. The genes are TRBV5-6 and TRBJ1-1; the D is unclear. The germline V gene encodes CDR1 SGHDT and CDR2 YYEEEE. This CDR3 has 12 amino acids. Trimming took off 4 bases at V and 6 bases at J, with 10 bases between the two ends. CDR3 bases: TGTGCCAGCAGCCGGGCCCGGGCTGAAGCTTTCTTT. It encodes CASSRARAEAFF.

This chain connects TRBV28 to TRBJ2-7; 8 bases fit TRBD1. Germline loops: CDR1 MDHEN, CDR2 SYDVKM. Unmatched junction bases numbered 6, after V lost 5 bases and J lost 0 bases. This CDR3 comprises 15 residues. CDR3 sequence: CASSRPGQGSYEQYF. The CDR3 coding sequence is TGTGCCAGCAGTCGACCCGGACAGGGCTCCTACGAGCAGTACTTC.

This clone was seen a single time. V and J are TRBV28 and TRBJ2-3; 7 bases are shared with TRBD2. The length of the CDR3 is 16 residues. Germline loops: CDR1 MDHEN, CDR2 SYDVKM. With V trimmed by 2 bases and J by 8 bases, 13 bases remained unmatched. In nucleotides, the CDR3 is TGTGCCAGCAGTTTACCCATATTGGGAGGGTTCGGTACGCAGTATTTT. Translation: CASSLPILGGFGTQYF. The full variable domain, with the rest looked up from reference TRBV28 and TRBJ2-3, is DVKVTQSSRYLVKRTGEKVFLECVQDMDHENMFWYRQDPGLGLRLIYFSYDVKMKEKGDIPEGYSVSREKKERFSLILESASTNQTSMYLCASSLPILGGFGTQYFGPGTRLTVL.

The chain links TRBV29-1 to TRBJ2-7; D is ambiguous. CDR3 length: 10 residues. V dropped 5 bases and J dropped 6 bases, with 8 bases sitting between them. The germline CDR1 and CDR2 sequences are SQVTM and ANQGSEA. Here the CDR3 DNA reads TGCAGCGTTCTTCTCGCCGAGCAGTACTTC. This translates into CSVLLAEQYF.

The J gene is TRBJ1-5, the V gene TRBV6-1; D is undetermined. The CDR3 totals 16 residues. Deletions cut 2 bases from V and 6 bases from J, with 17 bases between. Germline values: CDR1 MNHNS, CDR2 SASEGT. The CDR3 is CASSERLGWIGQPQHF. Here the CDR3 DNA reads TGTGCCAGCAGTGAACGGCTGGGTTGGATTGGTCAGCCCCAGCATTTT.

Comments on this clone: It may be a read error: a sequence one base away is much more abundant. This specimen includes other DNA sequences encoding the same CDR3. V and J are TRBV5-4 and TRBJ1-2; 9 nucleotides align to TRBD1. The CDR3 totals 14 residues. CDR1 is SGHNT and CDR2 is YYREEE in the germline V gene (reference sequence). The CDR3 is CASSFGDRDYGYTF. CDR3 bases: TGTGCAAGCAGCTTCGGGGACAGGGACTATGGCTACACCTTC. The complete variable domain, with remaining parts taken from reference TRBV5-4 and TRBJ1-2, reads ETGVTQSPTHLIKTRGQQVTLRCSSQSGHNTVSWYQQALGQGPQFIFQYYREEENGRGNFPPRFSGLQFPNYSSELNVNALELDDSALYLCASSFGDRDYGYTFGSGTRLTVV.

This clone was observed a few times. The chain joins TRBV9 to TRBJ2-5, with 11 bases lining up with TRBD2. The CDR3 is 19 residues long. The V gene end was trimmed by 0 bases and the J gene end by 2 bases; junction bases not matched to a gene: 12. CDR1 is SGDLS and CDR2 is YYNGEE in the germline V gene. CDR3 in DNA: TGTGCCAGCAGCGTAGGTGGGCTAGCGGGAGGTCCTTTACAAGAGACCCAGTACTTC. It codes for CASSVGGLAGGPLQETQYF.

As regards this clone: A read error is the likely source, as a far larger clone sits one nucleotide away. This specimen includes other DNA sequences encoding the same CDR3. CDR3 loop: CSVEDFVAGVNNEQFF. CDR3 DNA: TGCAGCGTTGAAGATTTTGTGGCGGGAGTTAACAATGAGCAGTTCTTC. V is TRBV29-1 and J is TRBJ2-1; 7 bases line up with TRBD2. The CDR3 has 16 amino acids. J was trimmed by 5 bases and V by 0 bases; bases with no gene match: 10. Germline lookup yields CDR1 SQVTM and CDR2 ANQGSEA.

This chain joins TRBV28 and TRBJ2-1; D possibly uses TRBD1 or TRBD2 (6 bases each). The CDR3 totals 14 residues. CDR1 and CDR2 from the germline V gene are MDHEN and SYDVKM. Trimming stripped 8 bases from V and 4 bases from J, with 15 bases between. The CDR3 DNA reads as TGTGCCAGCCTACAGGGAGGTGGGTACAATGAGCAGTTCTTC. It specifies CASLQGGGYNEQFF.

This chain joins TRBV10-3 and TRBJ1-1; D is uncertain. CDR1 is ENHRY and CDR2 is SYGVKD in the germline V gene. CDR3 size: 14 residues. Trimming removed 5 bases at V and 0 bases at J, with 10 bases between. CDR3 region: CAISQAEMNTEAFF. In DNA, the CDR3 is TGTGCCATCAGTCAGGCAGAGATGAACACTGAAGCTTTCTTT.

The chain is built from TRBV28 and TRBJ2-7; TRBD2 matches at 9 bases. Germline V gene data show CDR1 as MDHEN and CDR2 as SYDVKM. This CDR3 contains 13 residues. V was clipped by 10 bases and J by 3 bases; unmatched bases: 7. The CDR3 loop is CATESGRNYEQYF. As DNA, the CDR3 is TGTGCCACCGAGAGCGGGAGGAACTACGAGCAGTACTTC. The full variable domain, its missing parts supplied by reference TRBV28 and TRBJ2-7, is DVKVTQSSRYLVKRTGEKVFLECVQDMDHENMFWYRQDPGLGLRLIYFSYDVKMKEKGDIPEGYSVSREKKERFSLILESASTNQTSMYLCATESGRNYEQYFGPGTRLTVT.

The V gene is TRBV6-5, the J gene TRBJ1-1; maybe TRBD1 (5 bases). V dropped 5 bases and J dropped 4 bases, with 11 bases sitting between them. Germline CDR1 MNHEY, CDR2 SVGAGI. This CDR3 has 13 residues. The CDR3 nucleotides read TGTGCCAGCAGTGGGACGGGGCGCACTGAAGCTTTCTTT. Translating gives CASSGTGRTEAFF.

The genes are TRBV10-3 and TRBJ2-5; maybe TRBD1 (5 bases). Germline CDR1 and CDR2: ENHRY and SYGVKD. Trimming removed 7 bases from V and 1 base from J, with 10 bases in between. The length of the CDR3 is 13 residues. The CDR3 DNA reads TGTGCCATCAAGGACACATTCCAAGAGACCCAGTACTTC. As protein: CAIKDTFQETQYF.